These 26 T cell receptor beta chains were sequenced from one sample in a study of blood T cells in healthy people across ages. Sample-barcoded 5' priming and a J-beta primer mix drove a second PCR of about 6 to 12 cycles. Via MiXCR, TCRdb re-called the 5' RACE reads, giving one row per CDR3 protein. The table has hundreds of thousands of distinct CDR3 sequences, approximately 30% seen once. Sequencing was performed on blood. All receptors come from a woman older than 75 in good health.

The genes are TRBV7-2 and TRBJ2-1; a weak D match, TRBD1 (5 bases). V shed 5 bases and J shed 6 bases, with 14 bases lying between them. CDR3 length equals 14 residues. The germline V gene has CDR1 SGHTA and CDR2 FQGNSA. In DNA, the CDR3 is TGTGCCAGCAGCGCCAGATATCAGGGCAATGAGCAGTTCTTC. Translated, it gives CASSARYQGNEQFF.

The table lists this clonotype with many counts. V is TRBV3-1 and J is TRBJ2-5; D is undetermined. The CDR3 length is 14 residues. V dropped 4 bases and J dropped 4 bases, with 13 bases sitting between them. Germline V gene data show CDR1 as LGHDT and CDR2 as YNNKEL (reference sequence). The CDR3 nucleotides are TGTGCCAGCAGCCTTCTGAACCCTAGAGAGACCCAGTACTTC. Its translation is CASSLLNPRETQYF.

The rearrangement links TRBV20-1 to TRBJ2-5, with a tentative D call TRBD1 (6 bases). CDR1 and CDR2 from the germline V gene are DFQATT and SNEGSKA (reference sequence). The V end was cut by 6 bases, the J end by 2 bases, with 10 bases between. The CDR3 loop spans 12 amino acids. In nucleotides, the CDR3 is TGCAGTGCGAGACAGGTTCAAGAGACCCAGTACTTC. This encodes CSARQVQETQYF.

Many counts were recorded for this clonotype. This chain links TRBV10-3 with TRBJ2-1; 14 positions agree with TRBD2. The germline V gene has CDR1 ENHRY and CDR2 SYGVKD. Germline trimming cut 5 bases from V and 10 bases from J; bases unmatched to any gene: 7. The CDR3 covers 15 residues. CDR3 region: CAISNPGLAGDEQFF. The CDR3 DNA is TGTGCCATCAGTAACCCGGGACTAGCGGGGGACGAGCAGTTCTTC.

This clonotype showed up many times. The V call is TRBV2, the J call TRBJ2-1; possible D gene TRBD2, 7 bases. The CDR3 totals 15 residues. CDR1 and CDR2 from the germline V gene are SNHLY and FYNNEI. Deletions cut 4 bases from V and 0 bases from J, with 10 bases between. CDR3 in DNA: TGTGCCAGCAGTGCGCGGGGGCTCTCCTACAATGAGCAGTTCTTC. Translating it yields CASSARGLSYNEQFF.

This clonotype was observed a single time. The rearrangement links TRBV27 to TRBJ2-7; D is tentatively TRBD1 or TRBD2 (5 bases each). CDR1 is MNHEY and CDR2 is SMNVEV in the germline V gene (reference sequence). Trimming cost V 1 base and J 2 bases, with 18 bases left between them. The CDR3 runs to 17 residues. In DNA form, the CDR3 reads TGTGCCAGCAGTTTATGGGGATCGGGGCAGGGCGCCTACGAGCAGTACTTC. It codes for CASSLWGSGQGAYEQYF.

The CDR3 DNA is TGTGCCAGCAGTGAATGGGCAGGGGGCACTGAAGCTTTCTTT. Protein: CASSEWAGGTEAFF. J is TRBJ1-1 and V is TRBV6-1; 7 nucleotides match TRBD1. CDR3 length equals 14 residues. Trimming took 2 bases from V and 4 from J; bases not matched to a gene: 4. Germline-derived CDR1 and CDR2 are MNHNS and SASEGT.

The chain employs TRBV5-8 and TRBJ2-2; 8 bases are shared with TRBD2. Germline CDR1 SGHTS, CDR2 YDEGEE. V shed 0 bases and J 0 bases; nucleotides not matched to a gene: 1. The CDR3 is made up of 16 amino acids. CDR3 loop: CASSLDGGANTGELFF. In DNA, the CDR3 is TGTGCCAGCAGCTTGGACGGGGGGGCGAACACCGGGGAGCTGTTTTTT.

Ten or more counts support this clonotype. The rearrangement joins TRBV6-2 or TRBV6-3 to TRBJ2-3; no clear D gene. Germline values: CDR1 MNHEY, CDR2 SVGEGT. V shed 0 bases and J shed 6 bases, with 10 bases lying between them. This CDR3 spans 14 amino acids. The chain's CDR3 is CASSYSGPSDTQYF. CDR3 sequence (DNA): TGTGCCAGCAGTTACTCGGGCCCCTCGGATACGCAGTATTTT.

V gene TRBV7-2 combines with J gene TRBJ1-2; 11 bases are a match to TRBD1. Unmatched junction bases numbered 15, after V lost 2 bases and J lost 7 bases. The CDR3 length is 18 residues. CDR1 is SGHTA and CDR2 is FQGNSA in the germline V gene. The CDR3 region has the DNA TGTGCCAGCAGCTTAAGAGTCCCCCCGGGACAGGGGGGGGGTGGCTACACCTTC. Its translation is CASSLRVPPGQGGGGYTF.

Only a few counts were recorded for this clonotype. This chain links TRBV2 with TRBJ1-4; D unclear. Germline V CDR1 and CDR2: SNHLY, FYNNEI. V was cut by 10 bases and J by 8 bases, with 14 bases left in between. The CDR3 covers 12 residues. CDR3 nucleotides: TGTGCCATCTGGATAGATCAAGAAAAACTGTTTTTT. It specifies CAIWIDQEKLFF. Drawing the rest from reference TRBV2 and TRBJ1-4, the complete variable domain is EPEVTQTPSHQVTQMGQEVILRCVPISNHLYFYWYRQILGQKVEFLVSFYNNEISEKSEIFDDQFSVERPDGSNFTLKIRSTKLEDSAMYFCAIWIDQEKLFFGSGTQLSVL.

This clonotype was seen a few times. The rearrangement joins TRBV3-1 to TRBJ1-4, with D uncertain. The germline V and J ends were trimmed by 0 bases and 10 bases, with 18 bases remaining between them. CDR1 and CDR2 from the germline V gene are LGHDT and YNNKEL (reference sequence). The CDR3 is made up of 16 amino acids. CDR3 nucleotide sequence: TGTGCCAGCAGCCAAGATAGTGGGTACCAGGATAGAAAACTGTTTTTT. Residues: CASSQDSGYQDRKLFF.

This clonotype was seen ten or more times. J is TRBJ1-2 and V is TRBV15; no firm D call. This CDR3 spans 12 amino acids. Trimming stripped 0 bases from V and 7 bases from J, with 6 bases between. Germline CDR1 and CDR2: LNHNV and YYDKDF (reference sequence). CDR3 in amino acids: CATSRDPSGYTF. Here the CDR3 DNA reads TGTGCCACCAGCAGAGATCCCAGTGGCTACACCTTC. The entire variable domain, with the rest obtained from reference TRBV15 and TRBJ1-2, is as follows: DAMVIQNPRYQVTQFGKPVTLSCSQTLNHNVMYWYQQKSSQAPKLLFHYYDKDFNNEADTPDNFQSRRPNTSFCFLDIRSPGLGDTAMYLCATSRDPSGYTFGSGTRLTVV.

This clonotype has at least ten counts. V gene TRBV20-1 combines with J gene TRBJ2-7; the D gene is possibly TRBD2 (6 bases). Germline CDR1 and CDR2: DFQATT and SNEGSKA (reference sequence). V lost 2 bases and J lost 0, with 8 bases in between. The CDR3 length is 13 residues. The CDR3 DNA sequence: TGCAGTGCTAGATTCGGGAGCTCCTACGAGCAGTACTTC. Translated, it gives CSARFGSSYEQYF.

The chain employs TRBV30 and TRBJ1-6; 9 bases map to TRBD1. CDR1 is GTSNPN and CDR2 is SVGIG in the germline V gene (reference sequence). The length of the CDR3 is 17 residues. V was clipped by 0 bases and J by 8 bases; unmatched bases: 11. CDR3 sequence (DNA): TGTGCCTGGAGTGTGGATCGAGGGACAGGGTATCATTCACCCCTCCACTTT. Translated: CAWSVDRGTGYHSPLHF.

In its sample, this clonotype was seen many times. V usage is TRBV7-2 and J usage is TRBJ2-1; possibly TRBD1 for D (8 bases). Trimming stripped 5 bases from V and 5 bases from J, with 19 bases between. There are 16 residues in the CDR3. CDR1 is SGHTA and CDR2 is FQGNSA in the germline V gene. The CDR3 DNA reads as TGTGCCAGCAGCATCGAGAGCGGGACAGGTAACAATGAGCAGTTCTTC. Its translation is CASSIESGTGNNEQFF.

The table lists this clonotype with many counts. The CDR3 protein is CSVGDGSHETQYF. The CDR3 DNA is TGCAGCGTTGGGGACGGGAGTCACGAGACCCAGTACTTC. The genes are TRBV29-1 and TRBJ2-5, with D maybe TRBD2 (6 bases). CDR1 SQVTM and CDR2 ANQGSEA come from the germline V gene. The CDR3 spans 13 residues. V gave up 4 bases and J gave up 5 bases, with 14 bases separating them.

This clonotype has just a few counts. The germline gene is not matched at one end of the junction; a read error may be the cause. The V gene is TRBV27, the J gene TRBJ1-4, with TRBD1 as a possible D gene (6 bases). Germline V CDR1 and CDR2: MNHEY, SMNVEV (reference sequence). The length of the CDR3 is 16 residues. CDR3 in DNA: TGTGCCAGCAGCGTCGCCGGGGGGCAAGATAATGAAAAACCGTTTTTT. It is translated as CASSVAGGQDNEKPFF.

There are many counts of this clonotype. V is TRBV7-2 and J is TRBJ1-5; 9 bases match TRBD1. CDR1 and CDR2 from the germline V gene are SGHTA and FQGNSA. The CDR3 totals 16 residues. V lost 5 bases and J lost 3; bases outside the gene matches: 8. CDR3 nucleotide sequence: TGTGCCAGCAGCGTTCGGACAGGGGCACCCAATCAGCCCCAGCATTTT. Protein sequence: CASSVRTGAPNQPQHF.

This chain connects TRBV19 to TRBJ2-1; 12 bases are shared with TRBD1. This CDR3 spans 16 amino acids. The junction had 6 bases not matched to a gene; V was cut back by 6 bases and J by 3 bases. CDR1 is LNHDA, CDR2 SQIVND, per germline (reference sequence). CDR3 DNA sequence: TGTGCCAGTAGAGCCGGGGACAGGGGGCTCTACAATGAGCAGTTCTTC. It is translated as CASRAGDRGLYNEQFF.

The V and J genes are TRBV2 and TRBJ2-7; no clear D gene. Germline V lookup: CDR1 SNHLY, CDR2 FYNNEI. CDR3 length: 11 residues. V lost 6 bases, J lost 4 bases, and 7 bases lay in between. CDR3 amino acids: CASRSAYEQYF. The CDR3 coding sequence is TGTGCCAGCAGGAGCGCGTACGAGCAGTACTTC.

This clonotype occurred many times. J is TRBJ1-6 and V is TRBV12-3 or TRBV12-4; 8 bases agree with TRBD1. Losses at the gene ends were 6 bases for V and 7 bases for J; bases not matched to a gene: 2. CDR3 length: 13 amino acids. CDR3 bases: TGTGCCAGCAGGCGGACAGGGAATTCACCCCTCCACTTT. This sequence encodes CASRRTGNSPLHF.

The chain carries TRBV7-2 and TRBJ2-3, with D maybe TRBD2 (5 bases). Germline CDR1 reads SGHTA; CDR2 reads FQGNSA. V lost 7 bases and J lost 6, with 17 bases in between. The CDR3 length is 14 residues. The CDR3 nucleotides read TGTGCCAGCAAATCAGAAGCGGACGCGGATACGCAGTATTTT. It is translated as CASKSEADADTQYF. The variable domain in full, with the rest retrieved from reference TRBV7-2 and TRBJ2-3, is GAGVSQSPSNKVTEKGKDVELRCDPISGHTALYWYRQSLGQGLEFLIYFQGNSAPDKSGLPSDRFSAERTGGSVSTLTIQRTQQEDSAVYLCASKSEADADTQYFGPGTRLTVL.

V gene TRBV10-3 combines with J gene TRBJ2-5, with 7 bases aligning to TRBD2. V shed 6 bases, J shed 5 bases, and the junction held 6 bases outside the gene matches. CDR3 size: 13 residues. Germline V gene data show CDR1 as ENHRY and CDR2 as SYGVKD. The CDR3 region is CAIRGGLSETQYF. Written as DNA, the CDR3 is TGTGCCATCAGGGGGGGGTTATCCGAGACCCAGTACTTC.

This clonotype appeared many times. V and J are TRBV11-2 and TRBJ2-1; TRBD2 matches 8 bases. V dropped 5 bases and J dropped 4; count of bases not matched to a gene: 10. Germline V lookup: CDR1 SGHAT, CDR2 FQNNGV. The CDR3 covers 16 residues. The CDR3 loop reads CASSRASGGQYNEQFF. DNA for the CDR3: TGTGCCAGCAGCCGGGCCAGCGGGGGCCAGTACAATGAGCAGTTCTTC.

This clonotype has only a few counts. A much larger clone lies one base from this, so it may be a read error. CDR3 in amino acids: CSARAAGTPLPREQYF. CDR3 nucleotides: TGCAGTGCTAGAGCCGCCGGGACACCCTTGCCGAGGGAGCAGTACTTC. The genes are TRBV20-1 and TRBJ2-7, with a tentative D call TRBD1 (6 bases). Looked up from germline, CDR1 is DFQATT and CDR2 is SNEGSKA (reference sequence). The V end was cut by 1 base, the J end by 7 bases, with 23 bases between. The CDR3 is made up of 16 amino acids.